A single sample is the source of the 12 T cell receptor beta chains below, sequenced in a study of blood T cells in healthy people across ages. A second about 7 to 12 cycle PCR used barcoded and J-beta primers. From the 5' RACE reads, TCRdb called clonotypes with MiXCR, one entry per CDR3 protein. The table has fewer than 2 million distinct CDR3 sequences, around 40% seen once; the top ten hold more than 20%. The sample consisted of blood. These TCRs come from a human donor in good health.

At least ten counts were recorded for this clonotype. This CDR3 is CASSLVWETQYF. The CDR3 DNA reads TGTGCCAGCAGCTTAGTATGGGAGACCCAGTACTTC. The chain couples TRBV7-2 to TRBJ2-5; no definite D call. V dropped 1 base and J dropped 5 bases, with 5 bases sitting between them. The CDR3 sequence is 12 residues long. CDR1 is SGHTA and CDR2 is FQGNSA in the germline V gene.

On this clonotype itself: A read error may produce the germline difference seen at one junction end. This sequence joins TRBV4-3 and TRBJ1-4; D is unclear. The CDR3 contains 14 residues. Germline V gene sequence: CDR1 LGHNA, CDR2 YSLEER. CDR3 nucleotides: TGCGTCAGCAGCCAAGATTTCCGGTCTGAAAAACTGTTTTTT. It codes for CVSSQDFRSEKLFF.

The CDR3 reads CASSHEETQYF. CDR3 DNA: TGTGCCAGCAGCCATGAAGAGACCCAGTACTTC. The chain has TRBV11-2 and TRBJ2-5, with unresolved D. The CDR3 loop spans 11 amino acids. The V gene's germline CDR1 is SGHAT and CDR2 FQNNGV. Trimming removed 5 bases at V and 3 bases at J, with 4 bases between.

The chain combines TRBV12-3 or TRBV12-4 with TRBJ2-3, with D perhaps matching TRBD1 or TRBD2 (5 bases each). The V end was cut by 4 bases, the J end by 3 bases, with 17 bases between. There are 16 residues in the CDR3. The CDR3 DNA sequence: TGTGCCAGCAGTTACCCTCCGGGACGAGAGACAGATACGCAGTATTTT. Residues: CASSYPPGRETDTQYF.

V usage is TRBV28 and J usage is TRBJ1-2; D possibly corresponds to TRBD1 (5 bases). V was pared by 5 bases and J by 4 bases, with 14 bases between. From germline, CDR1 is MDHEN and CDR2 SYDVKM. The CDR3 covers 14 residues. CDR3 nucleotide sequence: TGTGCCAGCAGTCTCGACACAGGTTTCTATGGCTACACCTTC. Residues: CASSLDTGFYGYTF.

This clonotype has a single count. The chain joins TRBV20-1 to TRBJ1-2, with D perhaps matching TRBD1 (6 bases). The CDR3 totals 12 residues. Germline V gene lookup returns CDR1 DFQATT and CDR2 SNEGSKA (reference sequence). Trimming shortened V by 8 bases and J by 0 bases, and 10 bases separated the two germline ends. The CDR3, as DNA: TGCAGTACAGGGATCTCTAACTATGGCTACACCTTC. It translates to CSTGISNYGYTF.

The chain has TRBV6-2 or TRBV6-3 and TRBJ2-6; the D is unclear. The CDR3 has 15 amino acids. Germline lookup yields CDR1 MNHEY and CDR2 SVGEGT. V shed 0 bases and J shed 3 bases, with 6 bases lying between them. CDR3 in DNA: TGTGCCAGCAGTTACTCAAGGGTTGGGGCCAACGTCCTGACTTTC. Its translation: CASSYSRVGANVLTF.

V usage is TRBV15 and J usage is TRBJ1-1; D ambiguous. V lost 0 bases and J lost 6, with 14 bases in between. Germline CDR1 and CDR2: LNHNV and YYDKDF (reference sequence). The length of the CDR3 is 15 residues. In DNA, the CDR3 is TGTGCCACCAGCAGAGATCGCGGCAGCGGCCCTGAAGCTTTCTTT. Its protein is CATSRDRGSGPEAFF.

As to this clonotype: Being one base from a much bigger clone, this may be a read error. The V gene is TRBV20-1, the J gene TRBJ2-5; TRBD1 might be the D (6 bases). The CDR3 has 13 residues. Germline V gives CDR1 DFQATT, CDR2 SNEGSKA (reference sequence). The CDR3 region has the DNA TGCAGTGCTACCCGGACAGTTAAAGAGACCCAGGACTTC. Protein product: CSATRTVKETQDF.

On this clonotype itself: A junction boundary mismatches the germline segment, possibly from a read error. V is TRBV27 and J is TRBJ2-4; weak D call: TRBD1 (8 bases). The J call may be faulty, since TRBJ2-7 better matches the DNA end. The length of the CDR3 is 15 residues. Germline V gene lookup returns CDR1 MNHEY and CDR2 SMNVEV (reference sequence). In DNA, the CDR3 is TGTGCCAACAGTTTAAGCACAGGGGGGGACCACGAGCAGTACTTC. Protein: CANSLSTGGDHEQYF.

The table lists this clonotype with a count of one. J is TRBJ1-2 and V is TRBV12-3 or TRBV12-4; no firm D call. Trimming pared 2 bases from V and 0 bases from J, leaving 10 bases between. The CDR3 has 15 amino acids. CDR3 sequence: CASSLMAAANYGYTF. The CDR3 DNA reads TGTGCCAGCAGTTTAATGGCGGCAGCTAACTATGGCTACACCTTC.

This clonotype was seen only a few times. The CDR3 region is CASSVVTRGGYTF. In nucleotides, the CDR3 is TGTGCCAGCAGCGTAGTGACTCGGGGTGGCTACACCTTC. The chain has TRBV9 and TRBJ1-2; D is uncertain. Per the germline V gene, CDR1 is SGDLS and CDR2 is YYNGEE. With 0 bases removed from V and 7 bases from J, the gap between germline ends came to 10 bases. CDR3 length: 13 amino acids.